These 24 T cell receptor beta chains were all obtained from the same sample, sequenced in a study of T-cell reconstitution after alpha-beta-depleted transplantation in children. For TCRbeta, the library was prepared with unique molecular identifiers. TCRdb passed the PCR reads through MiXCR, listing each CDR3 protein once. Counted here are approximately 170,000 distinct CDR3 sequences, 11% occurring once; the ten biggest clones make up about 12%. The sample was PBMCs, taken before TCRalphabeta/CD19-depleted stem cell transplant. These receptors all stem from a boy younger than 10 with acute myeloid leukemia, due to receive a stem cell transplant.

This clonotype has a count of ten or more. The CDR3 loop is CASSQGEGSSRGTEAFF. CDR3 coding DNA: TGCGCCAGCAGCCAAGGTGAGGGGTCCAGTAGAGGGACTGAAGCTTTCTTT. The chain recombines TRBV4-1 with TRBJ1-1; D is perhaps TRBD1 (5 bases). Trimming shortened V by 1 base and J by 5 bases, and 20 bases separated the two germline ends. The germline V gene has CDR1 MGHRA and CDR2 YSYEKL. The CDR3 extends over 17 amino acids.

In this sample, this clonotype turned up many times. The CDR3 sequence is CASSLQDSPSGSDTQYF. As DNA, the CDR3 is TGTGCCAGCAGCTTACAGGACTCACCCTCGGGGTCAGATACGCAGTATTTT. This chain uses TRBV7-3 with TRBJ2-3, with D possibly TRBD2 on 5 matching bases. CDR1 is SGHTA and CDR2 is FQGTGA in the germline V gene. The CDR3 is 17 amino acids. V was pared by 2 bases and J by 4 bases, with 19 bases between.

This clonotype was recorded a few times. A clone one base away is much larger, so this may be a read error. J is TRBJ1-2 and V is TRBV20-1; TRBD1 is a possible D gene (6 bases). This CDR3 comprises 12 residues. Germline V gives CDR1 DFQATT, CDR2 SNEGSKA (reference sequence). Here the CDR3 DNA reads TGCAGTGCTAGAGACAGGGGTGGTGGCGACACCTTC. This translates into CSARDRGGGDTF.

This clonotype was found a few times. The genes are TRBV11-2 and TRBJ2-3; tentative D call: TRBD2 (5 bases). V shed 5 bases and J shed 2 bases, with 14 bases lying between them. Germline values: CDR1 SGHAT, CDR2 FQNNGV. The CDR3 contains 15 residues. The CDR3 reads CASSPVLRDTDTQYF. Written as DNA, the CDR3 is TGTGCCAGCAGCCCCGTTCTCCGGGACACAGATACGCAGTATTTT.

This clonotype was seen ten or more times. The chain couples TRBV4-1 to TRBJ1-2; TRBD1 might be the D (6 bases). V was cut by 0 bases and J by 5 bases, with 10 bases left in between. Germline values: CDR1 MGHRA, CDR2 YSYEKL. CDR3 size: 14 residues. Written as DNA, the CDR3 is TGCGCCAGCAGCCAAGAGACAGGAAAGTATGGCTACACCTTC. Its protein is CASSQETGKYGYTF.

Many counts were recorded for this clonotype. The V call is TRBV28, the J call TRBJ1-4, with D possibly matching TRBD1 (5 bases). V was pared by 6 bases and J by 7 bases, with 18 bases between. The CDR3 sequence is 15 residues long. In germline, CDR1 is MDHEN, CDR2 SYDVKM. The CDR3 here is CASSAREAKGEKLFF. DNA of the CDR3: TGTGCCAGCAGCGCCAGGGAGGCGAAAGGTGAAAAACTGTTTTTT.

This clonotype was counted ten times or more. This sequence joins TRBV9 and TRBJ2-3; D call uncertain. Trimming cost V 4 bases and J 14 bases, with 8 bases left between them. CDR1 and CDR2 (germline): SGDLS, YYNGEE. The CDR3 spans 9 residues. The CDR3 region has the DNA TGTGCCAGCAGCTCGGTGGCGTATTTT. The encoded protein is CASSSVAYF.

This clonotype was counted ten times or more. This chain connects TRBV27 to TRBJ2-5; 11 bases align to TRBD2. Germline trimming cut 3 bases from V and 6 bases from J; bases unmatched to any gene: 3. The CDR3 spans 14 residues. CDR1 MNHEY and CDR2 SMNVEV come from the germline V gene (reference sequence). The CDR3 is CASSLASGRKTQYF. The CDR3 DNA is TGTGCCAGCAGTTTGGCTAGCGGGAGGAAGACCCAGTACTTC.

This clonotype was picked up many times. The rearrangement joins TRBV15 to TRBJ2-5; 9 bases agree with TRBD2. The J segment lost 4 bases and the V segment lost 0 bases, leaving 3 bases of the junction unmatched. Germline V gene lookup returns CDR1 LNHNV and CDR2 YYDKDF (reference sequence). CDR3 length: 15 residues. The CDR3 coding sequence is TGTGCCACCAGCAGAGAAGGCGGGAGGGGAGAGACCCAGTACTTC. Its protein is CATSREGGRGETQYF.

This clonotype has a count of ten or more. The V call is TRBV27, the J call TRBJ2-1; perhaps D is TRBD1 or TRBD2 (5 bases each). Per the germline V gene, CDR1 is MNHEY and CDR2 is SMNVEV (reference sequence). The CDR3 loop spans 15 amino acids. The V end lost 3 bases, the J end lost 8 bases, and 17 bases lay between the germline ends. The DNA for the CDR3 is TGTGCCAGCAGTTTGGGGGTCGTAAGATATGATGAGCAGTTCTTC. This gives the protein CASSLGVVRYDEQFF.

This clonotype was counted ten times or more. The chain employs TRBV5-1 and TRBJ2-5; D may be TRBD2 (6 bases). Germline V gene sequence: CDR1 SGHRS, CDR2 YFSETQ. Trimming cost V 1 base and J 4 bases, with 23 bases left between them. CDR3 length equals 18 residues. CDR3 in DNA: TGCGCCAGCAGCTTGTCACACTCGGGGGTAGCGACCCTAGAGACCCAGTACTTC. Translation: CASSLSHSGVATLETQYF.

This chain joins TRBV3-1 and TRBJ1-1; possibly TRBD1 for D (5 bases). V lost 0 bases and J 0 bases, leaving 11 bases between the germline ends. Germline CDR1 LGHDT, CDR2 YNNKEL (reference sequence). CDR3 length equals 16 residues. CDR3 in amino acids: CASSQDQGPMNTEAFF. DNA of the CDR3: TGTGCCAGCAGCCAAGATCAGGGCCCCATGAACACTGAAGCTTTCTTT. The full variable domain, rest sourced from reference TRBV3-1 and TRBJ1-1, is DTAVSQTPKYLVTQMGNDKSIKCEQNLGHDTMYWYKQDSKKFLKIMFSYNNKELIINETVPNRFSPKSPDKAHLNLHINSLELGDSAVYFCASSQDQGPMNTEAFFGQGTRLTVV.

This clonotype occurred many times. The V and J genes are TRBV6-1 and TRBJ2-4; TRBD1 might be the D (5 bases). Germline-derived CDR1 and CDR2 are MNHNS and SASEGT. The CDR3 loop spans 15 amino acids. V shed 5 bases and J shed 0 bases, with 11 bases lying between them. CDR3 DNA: TGTGCCAGCAGTACCCAGCAGGGAGCCAAAAACATTCAGTACTTC. Translated, it gives CASSTQQGAKNIQYF.

This clonotype was found many times. This CDR3 reads CASRSESGTGNSPLHF. For the CDR3, the DNA is TGCGCCAGCAGATCGGAATCCGGGACAGGGAATTCACCCCTCCACTTT. The rearrangement joins TRBV5-1 to TRBJ1-6, with 9 bases matching TRBD1. V lost 5 bases and J lost 7; bases outside the gene matches: 10. The CDR3 has 16 residues. Germline V gene lookup returns CDR1 SGHRS and CDR2 YFSETQ.

Ten or more counts support this clonotype. The chain links TRBV19 to TRBJ1-2; 7 bases are shared with TRBD1. The CDR3 has 12 residues. Germline-derived CDR1 and CDR2 are LNHDA and SQIVND (reference sequence). Trimming cost V 3 bases and J 5 bases; bases outside gene matches: 0. Written as DNA, the CDR3 is TGTGCCAGTAGTATGGGACAGTATGGCTACACCTTC. Its translation is CASSMGQYGYTF.

This clonotype has a count of ten or more. The V call is TRBV20-1, the J call TRBJ2-5; D is ambiguous. This CDR3 is 14 amino acids long. The V end lost 3 bases, the J end lost 5 bases, and 16 bases lay between the germline ends. Germline-derived CDR1 and CDR2 are DFQATT and SNEGSKA (reference sequence). The CDR3 bases are TGCAGTGCTAGCGAGCGTGGGATCCCGGAGACCCAGTACTTC. This gives the protein CSASERGIPETQYF.

This clonotype was detected only once. A much larger clone lies a single base off, so this may be a read error. The rearrangement uses TRBV15 and TRBJ1-1; D not resolved. Germline values: CDR1 LNHNV, CDR2 YYDKDF (reference sequence). The CDR3 spans 15 residues. Trimming left V 1 base short and J 4 bases short, with 13 bases between. CDR3 in amino acids: CATSRATGRTTEAFF. For the CDR3, the DNA is TGTGCCACCAGCAGAGCGACCGGCAGGACCACTGAAGCTTTCTTT.

The table lists this clonotype with many counts. This chain connects TRBV5-1 to TRBJ2-3; D gene ambiguous. The CDR3 sequence is 16 residues long. V lost 0 bases and J 3 bases, leaving 14 bases between the germline ends. Germline CDR1 SGHRS, CDR2 YFSETQ. The CDR3 region has the DNA TGCGCCAGCAGCTTGGAGGTAGCTGGGTTTACAGATACGCAGTATTTT. It encodes CASSLEVAGFTDTQYF.

This clonotype was detected ten times or more. The chain recombines TRBV30 with TRBJ1-2; D might be TRBD1 (5 bases). From germline, CDR1 is GTSNPN and CDR2 SVGIG (reference sequence). CDR3 length equals 13 residues. CDR3 sequence (DNA): TGTGCATACTTAAGGGGATCGAACTATGGCTACACCTTC. It encodes CAYLRGSNYGYTF.

At least ten counts were recorded for this clonotype. V gene TRBV6-1 combines with J gene TRBJ2-1, with 16 positions matching TRBD2. The V gene end was trimmed by 2 bases and the J gene end by 0 bases; junction bases not matched to a gene: 7. Germline loops: CDR1 MNHNS, CDR2 SASEGT. CDR3 length: 20 residues. The CDR3 nucleotides are TGTGCCAGCAGTGAATTACCGGGACTAGCGGGAGGGGGCTCCTACAATGAGCAGTTCTTC. Amino acid sequence: CASSELPGLAGGGSYNEQFF.

This clonotype was observed many times. The chain employs TRBV12-3 or TRBV12-4 and TRBJ2-5; D possibly uses TRBD1 or TRBD2 (5 bases each). The CDR3 is 17 residues long. Trimming removed 2 bases at V and 2 bases at J, with 18 bases between. The CDR3: CASSLRWETDKQETQYF. The DNA for the CDR3 is TGTGCCAGCAGTTTAAGGTGGGAGACAGACAAACAAGAGACCCAGTACTTC.

This clonotype was seen many times. The chain links TRBV12-3 or TRBV12-4 to TRBJ2-7, with D perhaps matching TRBD1 (5 bases). This CDR3 comprises 15 residues. The V and J ends lost 5 bases and 1 base respectively, with 15 bases between them. The DNA of the CDR3 is TGTGCCAGCAGTCGAGACCTTCAGGGATCCTACGAGCAGTACTTC. Encoded protein: CASSRDLQGSYEQYF.

This clonotype showed up many times. This sequence joins TRBV7-6 and TRBJ2-3, with 7 bases that match TRBD2. Germline V gene lookup returns CDR1 SGHVS and CDR2 FNYEAQ. The CDR3 runs to 17 residues. Trimming cost V 0 bases and J 2 bases; bases outside gene matches: 8. The chain's CDR3 is CASSLALWRGNTDTQYF. The CDR3 coding sequence is TGTGCCAGCAGCTTAGCTCTCTGGCGGGGGAACACAGATACGCAGTATTTT.

This clonotype appeared many times. The chain carries TRBV10-3 and TRBJ2-2, with 10 bases lining up with TRBD1. V gave up 6 bases and J gave up 5 bases; unmatched junction bases: 12. CDR3 length equals 17 residues. Germline assignment: CDR1 ENHRY and CDR2 SYGVKD. The CDR3 DNA sequence: TGTGCCATCAGCGAACGACAGGGGGCTGACAGTACCGGGGAGCTGTTTTTT. The encoded protein is CAISERQGADSTGELFF.